Listed here are 14 T cell receptor beta chains from one sample, sequenced in a study of CD8 T cells in ankylosing spondylitis. One entry per CDR3 protein, called by TCRdb with MiXCR from the 5' RACE reads. The repertoire holds some 120,000 distinct CDR3 sequences, with roughly an eighth as singletons. Sequenced input: blood, either unsorted or a sorted T cell fraction (not recorded which). The receptor set was obtained from a female donor with ankylosing spondylitis or in good health (not recorded which).

Written as DNA, the CDR3 is TGCGCCAGCAGCCAAGATCTTTGGAGTAATGAGCAGTTCTTC. This sequence encodes CASSQDLWSNEQFF. The chain is built from TRBV4-1 and TRBJ2-1; no clear D gene. V lost 0 bases and J 7 bases, leaving 10 bases between the germline ends. Germline CDR1 MGHRA, CDR2 YSYEKL. The CDR3 runs to 14 residues.

The sample holds a few counts of this clonotype. This sequence joins TRBV20-1 and TRBJ2-1, with D uncertain. Looked up from germline, CDR1 is DFQATT and CDR2 is SNEGSKA (reference sequence). The CDR3 has 13 amino acids. CDR3 coding DNA: TGCAGCGCCGCTCCAGATCCCTACAATGAGCAGTTCTTC. It translates to CSAAPDPYNEQFF.

On this clonotype itself: A single base separates this from a much larger clone, so it may be a read error. The chain couples TRBV20-1 to TRBJ1-2; D is ambiguous. Germline CDR1 and CDR2: DFQATT and SNEGSKA (reference sequence). The V end was cut by 7 bases, the J end by 8 bases, with 23 bases between. CDR3 length: 14 amino acids. CDR3 loop: CSVTVGGRLEGYTF. CDR3 DNA: TGCAGTGTCACCGTGGGCGGTCGGTTGGAGGGCTACACCTTC.

This clonotype was detected only a few times. V is TRBV25-1 and J is TRBJ1-1; no clear D. This CDR3 has 14 amino acids. Germline CDR1 is MGHDK and CDR2 is SYGVNS. Trimming pared 6 bases from V and 1 base from J, leaving 12 bases between. The CDR3 loop is CASSKGRPNTEAFF. The CDR3 DNA sequence: TGTGCCAGCAGCAAGGGCCGACCGAACACTGAAGCTTTCTTT.

Only a few counts were recorded for this clonotype. The gene calls are TRBV10-3 and TRBJ2-1; either TRBD1 or TRBD2 may fit D (5 bases each). Germline CDR1 ENHRY, CDR2 SYGVKD. This CDR3 comprises 13 residues. Trimming cost V 7 bases and J 8 bases, with 15 bases left between them. CDR3 sequence (DNA): TGTGCCATCACCCCAAGGGACCGTGATGAGCAGTTCTTC. Protein: CAITPRDRDEQFF.

This clonotype was observed at least ten times. The CDR3 reads CSARIAGREQPQHF. Written as DNA, the CDR3 is TGCAGTGCTAGAATCGCAGGGAGAGAGCAGCCCCAGCATTTT. The J gene is TRBJ1-5, the V gene TRBV20-1, with a weak D call TRBD1 (5 bases). Trimming pared 2 bases from V and 7 bases from J, leaving 15 bases between. The V gene's germline CDR1 is DFQATT and CDR2 SNEGSKA (reference sequence). CDR3 length: 14 amino acids.

At least ten counts were recorded for this clonotype. The gene calls are TRBV6-1 and TRBJ1-2; 7 bases line up with TRBD1. J lost 8 bases, V lost 5 bases, and 11 bases had no gene match. This CDR3 is built from 14 residues. Germline CDR1 is MNHNS and CDR2 is SASEGT. The CDR3 DNA reads TGTGCCAGCAGTAAATCACCGGGACAGCAGGGCTACACCTTC. Encoded protein: CASSKSPGQQGYTF.

The rearrangement links TRBV12-3 or TRBV12-4 to TRBJ2-7; 7 bases line up with TRBD2. After removal of 5 bases from V and 2 bases from J, the junction contained 9 bases not matched to a gene. This CDR3 comprises 15 residues. The chain's CDR3 is CASSRGLVVTYEQYF. The CDR3 nucleotides are TGTGCCAGCAGTAGAGGACTAGTGGTTACCTACGAGCAGTACTTC.

This clonotype was observed many times. The chain links TRBV29-1 to TRBJ2-2; no firm D call. Germline lookup yields CDR1 SQVTM and CDR2 ANQGSEA. V dropped 5 bases and J dropped 0 bases, with 13 bases sitting between them. This CDR3 region has 15 residues. CDR3 protein: CSVRQIPANTGELFF. The CDR3, as DNA: TGCAGCGTTCGTCAGATACCCGCGAACACCGGGGAGCTGTTTTTT.

The table lists this clonotype with many counts. The genes are TRBV12-3 or TRBV12-4 and TRBJ1-1, with D tentatively TRBD1 (5 bases). The CDR3 runs to 13 residues. Trimming pared 7 bases from V and 3 bases from J, leaving 12 bases between. CDR3 nucleotide sequence: TGTGCCAGCACCCGTGGGGGGGACACTGAAGCTTTCTTT. The encoded protein is CASTRGGDTEAFF.

This chain links TRBV12-3 or TRBV12-4 with TRBJ1-2; 7 positions match TRBD1. The CDR3 loop spans 13 amino acids. Trimming took 6 bases from V and 4 from J; bases not matched to a gene: 5. The CDR3, as DNA: TGTGCCAGCAGCGACAGGGACGGCTATGGCTACACCTTC. Translated, it gives CASSDRDGYGYTF.

This clonotype was found a few times. The CDR3 sequence is CASSRGTSGGGYNEQFF. The CDR3 DNA reads TGCGCCAGCAGCCGCGGGACTAGCGGGGGGGGGTACAATGAGCAGTTCTTC. The chain joins TRBV5-1 to TRBJ2-1, with TRBD2 matching over 16 bases. Unmatched junction bases numbered 5, after V lost 4 bases and J lost 4 bases. Germline V gene lookup returns CDR1 SGHRS and CDR2 YFSETQ. The CDR3 length is 17 residues. Supplemented by reference TRBV5-1 and TRBJ2-1, the full variable domain reads KAGVTQTPRYLIKTRGQQVTLSCSPISGHRSVSWYQQTPGQGLQFLFEYFSETQRNKGNFPGRFSGRQFSNSRSEMNVSTLELGDSALYLCASSRGTSGGGYNEQFFGPGTRLTVL.

This clonotype was detected ten times or more. The V call is TRBV7-2, the J call TRBJ2-1; D remains unclear. Trimming stripped 4 bases from V and 2 bases from J, with 12 bases between. Germline V gene sequence: CDR1 SGHTA, CDR2 FQGNSA. CDR3 length: 15 amino acids. The CDR3 region is CASSYLSRAYNEQFF. In DNA, the CDR3 is TGTGCCAGCAGCTACCTCTCCCGGGCCTACAATGAGCAGTTCTTC. Drawing the rest from reference TRBV7-2 and TRBJ2-1, the complete variable domain is GAGVSQSPSNKVTEKGKDVELRCDPISGHTALYWYRQSLGQGLEFLIYFQGNSAPDKSGLPSDRFSAERTGGSVSTLTIQRTQQEDSAVYLCASSYLSRAYNEQFFGPGTRLTVL.

Regarding this clonotype: This may stem from a read error, because a much larger clone lies one nucleotide away. The chain links TRBV3-1 to TRBJ2-3; 8 nucleotides align to TRBD2. J gave up 7 bases and V 0 bases, and 9 bases lay outside the gene matches. The CDR3 spans 16 residues. Germline V gives CDR1 LGHDT, CDR2 YNNKEL (reference sequence). CDR3 coding DNA: TGTGCCAGCAGCCAAGATCCCGGGGGGGCCTCAAATACGCAGTATTTT. It encodes CASSQDPGGASNTQYF.